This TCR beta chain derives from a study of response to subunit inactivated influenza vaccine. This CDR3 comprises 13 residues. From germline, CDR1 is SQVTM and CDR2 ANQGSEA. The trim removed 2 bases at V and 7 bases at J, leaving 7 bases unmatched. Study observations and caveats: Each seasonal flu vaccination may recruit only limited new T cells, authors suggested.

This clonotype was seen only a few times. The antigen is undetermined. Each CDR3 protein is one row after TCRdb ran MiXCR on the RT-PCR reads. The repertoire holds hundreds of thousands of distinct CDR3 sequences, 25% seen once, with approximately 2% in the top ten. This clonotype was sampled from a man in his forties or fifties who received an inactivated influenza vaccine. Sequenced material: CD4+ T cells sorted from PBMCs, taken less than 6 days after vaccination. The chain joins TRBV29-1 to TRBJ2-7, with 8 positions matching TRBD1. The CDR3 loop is CSVETQGAGEQYF. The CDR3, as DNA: TGCAGCGTTGAAACGCAGGGGGCGGGGGAGCAGTACTTC.